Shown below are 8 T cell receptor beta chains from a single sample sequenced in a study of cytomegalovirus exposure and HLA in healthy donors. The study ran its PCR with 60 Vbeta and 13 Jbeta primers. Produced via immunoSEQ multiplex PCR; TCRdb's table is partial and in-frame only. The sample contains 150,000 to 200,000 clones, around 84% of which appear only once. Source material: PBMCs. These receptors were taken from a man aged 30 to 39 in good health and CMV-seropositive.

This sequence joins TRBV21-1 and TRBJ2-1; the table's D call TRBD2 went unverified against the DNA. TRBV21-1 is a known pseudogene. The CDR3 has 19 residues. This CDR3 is CASSKGNIRLAKDYNEQFF. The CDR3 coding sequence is TGTGCCAGCAGCAAAGGAAATATTCGACTAGCCAAAGACTACAATGAGCAGTTCTTC.

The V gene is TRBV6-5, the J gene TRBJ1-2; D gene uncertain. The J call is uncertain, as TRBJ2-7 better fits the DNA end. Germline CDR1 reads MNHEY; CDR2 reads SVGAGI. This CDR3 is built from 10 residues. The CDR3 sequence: CASSDIRQYF. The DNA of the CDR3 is TGTGCCAGCAGTGATATAAGACAGTACTTC.

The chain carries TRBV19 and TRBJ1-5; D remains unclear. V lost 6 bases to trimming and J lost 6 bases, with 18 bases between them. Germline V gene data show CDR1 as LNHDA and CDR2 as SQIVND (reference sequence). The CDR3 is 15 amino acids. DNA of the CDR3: TGTGCCAGTAGCCTACGGGAGATACGGGGTCAGCCCCAGCATTTT. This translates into CASSLREIRGQPQHF.

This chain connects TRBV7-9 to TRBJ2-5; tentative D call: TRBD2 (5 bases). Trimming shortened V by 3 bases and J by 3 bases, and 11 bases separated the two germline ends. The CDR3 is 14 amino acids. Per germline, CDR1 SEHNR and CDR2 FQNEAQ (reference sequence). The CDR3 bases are TGTGCCAGCAGCTTGGGAGAGGTGAAAGAGACCCAGTACTTC. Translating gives CASSLGEVKETQYF.

The CDR3 region has the DNA TGTGCCAGCAGTGAAGGCGGGAACACTGAAGCTTTCTTT. Translating gives CASSEGGNTEAFF. The J gene is TRBJ1-1, the V gene TRBV6-1; D unclear. Germline values: CDR1 MNHNS, CDR2 SASEGT. The CDR3 is 13 residues long. The germline V and J ends were trimmed by 1 base and 1 base, with 4 bases remaining between them.

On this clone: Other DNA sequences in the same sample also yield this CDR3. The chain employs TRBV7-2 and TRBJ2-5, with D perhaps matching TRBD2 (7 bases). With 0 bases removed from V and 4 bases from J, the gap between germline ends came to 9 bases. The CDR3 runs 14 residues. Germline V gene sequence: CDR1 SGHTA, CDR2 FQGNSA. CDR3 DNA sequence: TGTGCCAGCAGCTTAGCGGGAGGGGGAGAGACCCAGTACTTC. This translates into CASSLAGGGETQYF.

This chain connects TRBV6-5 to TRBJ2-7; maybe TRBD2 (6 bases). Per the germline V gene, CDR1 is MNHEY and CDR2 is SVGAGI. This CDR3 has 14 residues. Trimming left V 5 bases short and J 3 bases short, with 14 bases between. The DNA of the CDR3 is TGTGCCAGCAGTGGCCCGGGACTCCGCTACGAGCAGTACTTC. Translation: CASSGPGLRYEQYF.

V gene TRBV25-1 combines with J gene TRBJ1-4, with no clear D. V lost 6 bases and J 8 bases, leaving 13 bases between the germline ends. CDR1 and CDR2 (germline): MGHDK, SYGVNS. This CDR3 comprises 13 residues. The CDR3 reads CASSLTGSEKLFF. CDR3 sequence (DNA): TGTGCCAGCAGCTTAACCGGGTCGGAAAAACTGTTTTTT.